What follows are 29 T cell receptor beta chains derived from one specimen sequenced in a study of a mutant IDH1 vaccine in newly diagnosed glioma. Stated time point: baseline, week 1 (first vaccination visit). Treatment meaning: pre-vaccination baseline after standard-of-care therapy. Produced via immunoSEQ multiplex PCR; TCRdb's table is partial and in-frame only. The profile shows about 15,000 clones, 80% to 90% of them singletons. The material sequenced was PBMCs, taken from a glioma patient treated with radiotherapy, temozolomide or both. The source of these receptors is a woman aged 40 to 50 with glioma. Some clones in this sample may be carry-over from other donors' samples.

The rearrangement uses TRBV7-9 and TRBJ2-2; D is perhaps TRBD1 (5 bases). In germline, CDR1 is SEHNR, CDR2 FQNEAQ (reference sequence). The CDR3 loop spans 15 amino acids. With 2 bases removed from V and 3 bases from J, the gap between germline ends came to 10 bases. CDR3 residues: CASSLQGYYTGELFF. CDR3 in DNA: TGTGCCAGCAGCTTACAGGGTTATTACACCGGGGAGCTGTTTTTT. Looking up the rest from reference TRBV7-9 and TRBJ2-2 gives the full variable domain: DTGVSQNPRHKITKRGQNVTFRCDPISEHNRLYWYRQTLGQGPEFLTYFQNEAQLEKSRLLSDRFSAERPKGSFSTLEIQRTEQGDSAMYLCASSLQGYYTGELFFGEGSRLTVL.

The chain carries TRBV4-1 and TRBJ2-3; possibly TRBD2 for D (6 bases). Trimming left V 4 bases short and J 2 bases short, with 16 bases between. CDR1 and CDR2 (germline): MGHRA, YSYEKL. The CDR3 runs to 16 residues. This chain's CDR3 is CASSRTGTSYTDTQYF. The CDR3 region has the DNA TGCGCCAGCAGCCGGACGGGGACTTCCTACACAGATACGCAGTATTTT.

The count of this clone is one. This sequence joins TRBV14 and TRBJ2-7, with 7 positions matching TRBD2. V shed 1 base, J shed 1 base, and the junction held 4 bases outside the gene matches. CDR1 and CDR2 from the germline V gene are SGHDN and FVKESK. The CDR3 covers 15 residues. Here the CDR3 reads CASSQGGGRSYEQYF. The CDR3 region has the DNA TGTGCCAGCAGCCAAGGAGGCGGGAGATCCTACGAGCAGTACTTC.

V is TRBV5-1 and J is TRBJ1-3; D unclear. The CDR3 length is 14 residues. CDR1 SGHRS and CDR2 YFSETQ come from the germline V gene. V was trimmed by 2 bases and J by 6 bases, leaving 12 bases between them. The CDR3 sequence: CASSLPGPENTIYF. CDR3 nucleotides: TGCGCCAGCAGCTTACCGGGCCCCGAAAACACCATATATTTT. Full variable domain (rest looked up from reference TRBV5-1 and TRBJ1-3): KAGVTQTPRYLIKTRGQQVTLSCSPISGHRSVSWYQQTPGQGLQFLFEYFSETQRNKGNFPGRFSGRQFSNSRSEMNVSTLELGDSALYLCASSLPGPENTIYFGEGSWLTVV.

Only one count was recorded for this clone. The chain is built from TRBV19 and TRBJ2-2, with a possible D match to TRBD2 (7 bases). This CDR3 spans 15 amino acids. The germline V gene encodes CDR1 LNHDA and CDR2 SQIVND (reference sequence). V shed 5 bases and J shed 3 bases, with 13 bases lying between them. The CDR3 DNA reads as TGTGCCAGTAGTGAACAGGGAGGGGACACCGGGGAGCTGTTTTTT. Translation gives CASSEQGGDTGELFF.

CDR3 in amino acids: CASTPTGGIYNEQFF. The CDR3 DNA reads TGTGCCAGCACTCCCACGGGGGGCATTTATAATGAGCAGTTCTTC. V is TRBV6-5 and J is TRBJ2-1; possibly TRBD2 for D (7 bases). The CDR3 totals 15 residues. V lost 7 bases, J lost 7 bases, and 20 bases lay in between. Germline lookup yields CDR1 MNHEY and CDR2 SVGAGI.

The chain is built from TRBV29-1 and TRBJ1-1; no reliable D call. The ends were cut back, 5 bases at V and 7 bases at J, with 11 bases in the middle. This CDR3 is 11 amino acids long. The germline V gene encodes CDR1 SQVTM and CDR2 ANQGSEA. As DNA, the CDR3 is TGCAGCGTTCACCCCGACGGTGAAGCTTTCTTT. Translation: CSVHPDGEAFF.

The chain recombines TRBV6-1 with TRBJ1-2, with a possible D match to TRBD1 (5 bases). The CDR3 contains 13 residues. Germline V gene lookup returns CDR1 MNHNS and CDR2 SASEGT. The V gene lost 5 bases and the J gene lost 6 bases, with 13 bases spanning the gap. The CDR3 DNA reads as TGTGCCAGCAGTAACCCATCCAGGGATGGCTACACCTTC. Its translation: CASSNPSRDGYTF.

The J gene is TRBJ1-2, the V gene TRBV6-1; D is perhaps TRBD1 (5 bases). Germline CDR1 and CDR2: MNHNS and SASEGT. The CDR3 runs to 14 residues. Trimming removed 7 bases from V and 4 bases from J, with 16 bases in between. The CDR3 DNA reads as TGTGCCAGCAACAATCGGGACTTGATCTATGGCTACACCTTC. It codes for CASNNRDLIYGYTF.

The CDR3 is CASSLGRGGRGSEQYF. DNA of the CDR3: TGTGCCAGCAGCTTAGGGCGTGGCGGACGGGGGTCCGAGCAGTACTTC. The rearrangement joins TRBV11-2 to TRBJ2-7; D might be TRBD2 (6 bases). Trimming removed 1 base at V and 6 bases at J, with 19 bases between. Looked up from germline, CDR1 is SGHAT and CDR2 is FQNNGV. This CDR3 contains 16 residues.

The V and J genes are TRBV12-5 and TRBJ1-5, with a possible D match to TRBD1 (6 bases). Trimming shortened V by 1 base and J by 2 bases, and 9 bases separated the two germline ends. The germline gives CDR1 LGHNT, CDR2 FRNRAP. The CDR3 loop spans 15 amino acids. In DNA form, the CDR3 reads TGTGCTAGTGGTTTGGACAGGGTAGGCAATCAGCCCCAGCATTTT. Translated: CASGLDRVGNQPQHF.

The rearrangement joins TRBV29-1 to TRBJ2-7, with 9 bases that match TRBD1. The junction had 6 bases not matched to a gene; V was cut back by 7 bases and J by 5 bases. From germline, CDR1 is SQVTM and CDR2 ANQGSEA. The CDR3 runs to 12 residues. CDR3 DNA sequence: TGCAGCGCCAGGGACAGGGACCACGAGCAGTACTTC. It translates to CSARDRDHEQYF.

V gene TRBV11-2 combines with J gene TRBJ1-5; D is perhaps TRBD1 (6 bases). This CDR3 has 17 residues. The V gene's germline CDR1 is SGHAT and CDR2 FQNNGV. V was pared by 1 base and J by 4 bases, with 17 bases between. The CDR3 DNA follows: TGTGCCAGCAGCTTAGGCGGGGGCGGGACGGGAAATCAGCCCCAGCATTTT. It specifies CASSLGGGGTGNQPQHF.

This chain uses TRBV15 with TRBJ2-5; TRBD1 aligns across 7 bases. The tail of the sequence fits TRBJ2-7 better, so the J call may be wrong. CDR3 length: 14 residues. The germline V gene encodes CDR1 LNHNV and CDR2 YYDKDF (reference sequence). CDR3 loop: CATSREGGGYEQYF. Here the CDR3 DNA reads TGTGCCACCAGCAGAGAAGGGGGCGGATACGAGCAGTACTTC.

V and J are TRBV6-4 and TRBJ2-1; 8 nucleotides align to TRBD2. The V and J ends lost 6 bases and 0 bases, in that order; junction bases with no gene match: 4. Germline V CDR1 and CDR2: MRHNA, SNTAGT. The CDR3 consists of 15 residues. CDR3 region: CASRDSGVSYNEQFF. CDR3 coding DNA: TGTGCCAGCAGGGATAGCGGGGTCTCCTACAATGAGCAGTTCTTC.

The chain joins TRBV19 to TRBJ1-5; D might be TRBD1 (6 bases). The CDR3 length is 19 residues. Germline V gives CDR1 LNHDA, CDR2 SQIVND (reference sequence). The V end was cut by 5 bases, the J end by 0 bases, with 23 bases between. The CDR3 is CASSPAAGGGAYSNQPQHF. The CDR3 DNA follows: TGTGCCAGTAGTCCCGCAGCAGGTGGGGGGGCCTATAGCAATCAGCCCCAGCATTTT.

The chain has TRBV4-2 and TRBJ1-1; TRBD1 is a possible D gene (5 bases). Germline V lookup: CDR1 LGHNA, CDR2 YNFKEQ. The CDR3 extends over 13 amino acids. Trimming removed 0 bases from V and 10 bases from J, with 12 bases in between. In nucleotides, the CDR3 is TGTGCCAGCAGCCAAGAGGAGAGCGGGGGAGCTTTCTTT. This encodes CASSQEESGGAFF.

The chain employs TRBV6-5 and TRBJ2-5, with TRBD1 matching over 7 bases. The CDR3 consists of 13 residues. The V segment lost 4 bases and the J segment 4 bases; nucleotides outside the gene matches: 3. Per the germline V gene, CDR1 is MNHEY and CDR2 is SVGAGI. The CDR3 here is CASSFRQGETQYF. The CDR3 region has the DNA TGTGCCAGCAGTTTTCGACAGGGAGAGACCCAGTACTTC.

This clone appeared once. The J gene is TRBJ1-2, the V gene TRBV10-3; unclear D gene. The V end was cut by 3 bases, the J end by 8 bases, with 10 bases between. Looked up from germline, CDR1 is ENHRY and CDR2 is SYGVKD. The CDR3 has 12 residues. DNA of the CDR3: TGTGCCATCAGTGACGGAGGGCCCGGCTACACCTTC. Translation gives CAISDGGPGYTF.

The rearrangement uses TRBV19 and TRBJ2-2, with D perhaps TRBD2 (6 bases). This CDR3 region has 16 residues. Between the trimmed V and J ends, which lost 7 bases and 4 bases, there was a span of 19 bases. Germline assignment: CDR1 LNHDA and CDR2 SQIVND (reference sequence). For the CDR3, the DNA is TGTGCCAGTATTTCCCCCGGAGGGCCGCGCACCGGGGAGCTGTTTTTT. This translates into CASISPGGPRTGELFF.

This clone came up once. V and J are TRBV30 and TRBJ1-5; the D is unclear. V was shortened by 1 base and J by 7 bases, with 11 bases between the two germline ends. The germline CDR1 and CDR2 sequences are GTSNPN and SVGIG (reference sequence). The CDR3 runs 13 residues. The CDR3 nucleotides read TGTGCCTGGAGTGGGGGTACCGGACAGCCCCAGCATTTT. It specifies CAWSGGTGQPQHF.

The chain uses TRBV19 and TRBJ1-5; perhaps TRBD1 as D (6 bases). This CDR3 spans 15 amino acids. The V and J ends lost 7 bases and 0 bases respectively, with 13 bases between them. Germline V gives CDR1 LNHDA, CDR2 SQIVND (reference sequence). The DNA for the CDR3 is TGTGCCAGTACTTGGACAGCCGATAGCAATCAGCCCCAGCATTTT. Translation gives CASTWTADSNQPQHF.

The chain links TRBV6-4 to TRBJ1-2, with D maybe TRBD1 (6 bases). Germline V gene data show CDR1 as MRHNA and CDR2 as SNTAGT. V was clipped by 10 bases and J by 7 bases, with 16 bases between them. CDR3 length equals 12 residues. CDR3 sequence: CATYQQGGGYTF. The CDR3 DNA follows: TGTGCCACTTATCAACAGGGAGGTGGCTACACCTTC.

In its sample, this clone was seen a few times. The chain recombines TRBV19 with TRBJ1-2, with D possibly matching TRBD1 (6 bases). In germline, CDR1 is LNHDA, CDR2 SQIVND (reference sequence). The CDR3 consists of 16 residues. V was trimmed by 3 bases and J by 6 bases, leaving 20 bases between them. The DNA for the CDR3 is TGTGCCAGTAGTATGGAAGTAGGAGGGGGAACTGATGGCTACACCTTC. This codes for CASSMEVGGGTDGYTF. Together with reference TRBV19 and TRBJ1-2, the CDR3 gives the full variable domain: DGGITQSPKYLFRKEGQNVTLSCEQNLNHDAMYWYRQDPGQGLRLIYYSQIVNDFQKGDIAEGYSVSREKKESFPLTVTSAQKNPTAFYLCASSMEVGGGTDGYTFGSGTRLTVV.

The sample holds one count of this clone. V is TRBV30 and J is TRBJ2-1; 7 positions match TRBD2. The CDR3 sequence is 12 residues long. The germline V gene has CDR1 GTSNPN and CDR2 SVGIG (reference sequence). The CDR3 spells CAWGGSYNEQFF. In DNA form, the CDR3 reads TGTGCTTGGGGGGGCTCCTACAATGAGCAGTTCTTC. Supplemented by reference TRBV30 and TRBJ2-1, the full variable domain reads SQTIHQWPATLVQPVGSPLSLECTVEGTSNPNLYWYRQAAGRGLQLLFYSVGIGQISSEVPQNLSASRPQDRQFILSSKKLLLSDSGFYLCAWGGSYNEQFFGPGTRLTVL.

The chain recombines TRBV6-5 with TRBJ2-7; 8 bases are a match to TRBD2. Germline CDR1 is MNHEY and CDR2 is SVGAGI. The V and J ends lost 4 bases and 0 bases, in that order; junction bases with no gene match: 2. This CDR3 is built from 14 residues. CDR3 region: CASSSAGASYEQYF. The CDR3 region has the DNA TGTGCCAGCAGTTCAGCGGGGGCCTCCTACGAGCAGTACTTC.

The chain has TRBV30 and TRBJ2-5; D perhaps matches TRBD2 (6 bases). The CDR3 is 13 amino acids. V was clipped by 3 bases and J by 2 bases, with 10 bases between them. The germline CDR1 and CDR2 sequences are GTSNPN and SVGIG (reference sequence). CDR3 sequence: CAWSGGLQETQYF. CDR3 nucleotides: TGTGCCTGGAGCGGGGGACTTCAAGAGACCCAGTACTTC.

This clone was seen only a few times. As DNA, the CDR3 is TGTGCCACCAGCAGGGGGGGACAGGGGGACACTGAAGCTTTCTTT. It specifies CATSRGGQGDTEAFF. The V gene is TRBV15, the J gene TRBJ1-1; the match to TRBD1 covers 11 bases. The CDR3 sequence is 15 residues long. The trim removed 3 bases at V and 3 bases at J, leaving 3 bases unmatched. Germline loops: CDR1 LNHNV, CDR2 YYDKDF (reference sequence). Full variable domain (outside the CDR3, taken from reference TRBV15 and TRBJ1-1): DAMVIQNPRYQVTQFGKPVTLSCSQTLNHNVMYWYQQKSSQAPKLLFHYYDKDFNNEADTPDNFQSRRPNTSFCFLDIRSPGLGDTAMYLCATSRGGQGDTEAFFGQGTRLTVV.

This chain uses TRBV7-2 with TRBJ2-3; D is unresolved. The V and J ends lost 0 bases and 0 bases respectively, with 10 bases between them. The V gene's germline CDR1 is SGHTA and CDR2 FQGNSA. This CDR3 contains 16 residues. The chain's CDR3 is CASSLALVRSTDTQYF. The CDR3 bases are TGTGCCAGCAGCTTAGCGTTAGTCCGTAGCACAGATACGCAGTATTTT.